This is a list of T cell receptor beta chains from one sample in a study of OX40 agonist ivuxolimab in advanced cancers. Profiling relied on immunoSEQ multiplex PCR, and the TCRdb table lists in-frame clones only, not all of them. The data show about 69,000 clones, about 89% seen once. This specimen consisted of CD4+ or CD8+ T cells sorted from blood, obtained in a trial of the OX40 agonist ivuxolimab. The receptors come from an adult with an advanced solid tumor such as melanoma, head and neck, liver or kidney cancer. The CDR3 runs from the conserved cysteine through the conserved F or W. The order of the fields is V gene, CDR3 length, J gene, clone size, D gene, CDR3 DNA, CDR3 protein. D genes are given only for firm matches. Size tells how often a clone was seen (once, few, many) or the class of an expanded clone, and some rows leave it out.

>TRBV2|13|TRBJ2-7|.|.
TGTGCCAGCAGTCTTGGACTCAACTACGAGCAGTACTTC
CASSLGLNYEQYF
>TRBV9|17|TRBJ2-6|.|TRBD2
TGTGCCAGCAGCGTATGGGCGGGAGGCTCTGGGGCCAACGTCCTGACTTTC
CASSVWAGGSGANVLTF
>TRBV18|14|TRBJ1-4|.|TRBD1
TGTGCCAGCTCCCCTGACAGGGGAGGGGAAAAACTGTTTTTT
CASSPDRGGEKLFF
>TRBV4-1|15|TRBJ2-1|.|TRBD2
TGCGCCAGCAGATTCAGCGGGAGTACGTCGAATGAGCAGTTCTTC
CASRFSGSTSNEQFF
>TRBV5-1|18|TRBJ1-1|.|TRBD1
TGCGCCAGCAGAAAGTCATCCGGGACAGGGGAGACGAACACTGAAGCTTTCTTT
CASRKSSGTGETNTEAFF
>TRBV5-1|15|TRBJ2-5|.|.
TGCGCCAGCAGCCCTCATGGTTGGACGGCGGAGACCCAGTACTTC
CASSPHGWTAETQYF
>TRBV19|14|TRBJ2-4|.|.
TGTGCCAGCAGCTTGGCGGGCCGAAGGAACATTCAGTACTTC
CASSLAGRRNIQYF
>TRBV9|17|TRBJ2-1|.|TRBD2
TGTGCCAGCAGCGTAGCTACGTGGGCGGGAGGGCCCCCCGAGCAGTTCTTC
CASSVATWAGGPPEQFF
>TRBV19|12|TRBJ1-5|.|.
TGTGCCAGAAGGGATAGCAATCAGCCCCAGCATTTT
CARRDSNQPQHF
>TRBV18|15|TRBJ1-1|.|.
TGTGCCAGCTCAGCGCAGGGGCAAGGGAACACTGAAGCTTTCTTT
CASSAQGQGNTEAFF
>TRBV7-3|13|TRBJ1-5|.|.
TGTGCCAGCAGCCGGGACGGCAATCAGCCCCAGCATTTT
CASSRDGNQPQHF
>TRBV29-1|11|TRBJ1-1|few|TRBD1
TGCAGCGTTGATAGGACAGGGGGAGCTTTCTTT
CSVDRTGGAFF
>TRBV10-1|16|TRBJ2-1|.|TRBD1
TGCGCCAGCAGTGAAAGTATAGGACAGGGTCGGAATGAGCAGTTCTTC
CASSESIGQGRNEQFF
>TRBV2|15|TRBJ1-1|.|.
TGTGCCAGCAGTTCCGTAGGGGTCCAGAACACTGAAGCTTTCTTT
CASSSVGVQNTEAFF
>TRBV19|15|TRBJ1-1|.|.
TGTGCCAGTAGTCATAGACGGCAACTGGGCACTGAAGCTTTCTTT
CASSHRRQLGTEAFF
>TRBV27|18|TRBJ1-4|.|TRBD1
TGTGCCAGCAGTCTCTCCGGGACAGGGTTTTGGGCTAATGAAAAACTGTTTTTT
CASSLSGTGFWANEKLFF
>TRBV7-2|15|TRBJ2-7|.|TRBD2
TGTGCCAGCACCGCCCGACTAGCGGGGTCCTACGAGCAGTACTTC
CASTARLAGSYEQYF
>TRBV14|17|TRBJ2-7|.|.
TGTGCCAGCAGCCAAGTACAGGCTCTAAACCTTCCCTACGAGCAGTACTTC
CASSQVQALNLPYEQYF
>TRBV7-2|15|TRBJ1-4|.|.
TGTGCCAGCAGCCCGCGGACTCCCATTGGGGAAAAACTGTTTTTT
CASSPRTPIGEKLFF
>TRBV27|16|TRBJ2-3|.|TRBD1
TGTGCCAGCAGTTTACGAAAGGGACAGGGGACAGATACGCAGTATTTT
CASSLRKGQGTDTQYF
>TRBV6-5|14|TRBJ2-7|.|.
TGTGCCAGCCTTGGATTGGGAGAGAACTACGAGCAGTACTTC
CASLGLGENYEQYF
>TRBV16|16|TRBJ2-6|.|.
TGTGCCAGCAGCAGATACGAGATCGTTAACAAAGTCGGGCCAACGTTC
CASSRYEIVNKVGPTF
>TRBV5-4|16|TRBJ2-1|.|TRBD2
TGTGCCAGCAGGGGGGGTAGCGGGAATTTCGACAATGAGCAGTTCTTC
CASRGGSGNFDNEQFF
>TRBV10-1|17|TRBJ2-6|.|.
TGCGCCAGCAGTGAGGGGGGTCTAAACTCTGGGGCCAACGTCCTGACTTTC
CASSEGGLNSGANVLTF
>TRBV5-1|14|TRBJ1-5|.|.
TGCGCCAGCAGCTTGTCAGGGAATGATCAGCCCCAGCATTTT
CASSLSGNDQPQHF
>TRBV6-5|16|TRBJ2-3|.|.
TGTGCCAGCAGTTACGAAGGCAAACATAGCACAGATACGCAGTATTTT
CASSYEGKHSTDTQYF
>TRBV27|13|TRBJ2-3|.|.
TGTGCCAGCGCGGGGACACCACCGTTTACGCAGTATTTT
CASAGTPPFTQYF